This section outlines one TCR beta chain sequence together with its context. This CDR3 has 13 residues. Looked up from germline, CDR1 is SNHLY and CDR2 is FYNNEI. Trimming pared 0 bases from V and 7 bases from J, leaving 9 bases between. Participants came from about two dozen US areas, aged about 18 to 89 years. The entry originates in a study of blood T cell repertoires in COVID-19. Data came from immunoSEQ multiplex PCR; TCRdb stores just in-frame clones and leaves some out. Among approximately 400,000 clones, about 90% were seen once, and the ten largest hold 1.3%. Sequenced: PBMCs or T cells enriched from blood (not recorded which). The genes are TRBV2 and TRBJ1-1, with D hard to call. This sequence was found in a young man who had recovered from COVID-19. CDR3 protein: CASSEALRVEAFF. CDR3 DNA: TGTGCCAGCAGTGAAGCGCTTCGGGTTGAAGCTTTCTTT.